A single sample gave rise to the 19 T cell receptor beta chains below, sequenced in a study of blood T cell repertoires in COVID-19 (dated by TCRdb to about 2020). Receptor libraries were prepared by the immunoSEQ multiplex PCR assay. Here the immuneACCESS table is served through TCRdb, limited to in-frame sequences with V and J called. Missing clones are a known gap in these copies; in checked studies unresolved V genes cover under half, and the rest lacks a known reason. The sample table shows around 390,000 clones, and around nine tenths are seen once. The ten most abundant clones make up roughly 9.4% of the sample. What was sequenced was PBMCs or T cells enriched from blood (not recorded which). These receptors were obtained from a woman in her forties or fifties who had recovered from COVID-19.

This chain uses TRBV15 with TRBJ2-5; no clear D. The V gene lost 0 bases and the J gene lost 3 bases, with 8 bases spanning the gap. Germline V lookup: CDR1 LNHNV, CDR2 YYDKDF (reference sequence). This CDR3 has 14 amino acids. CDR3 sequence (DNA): TGTGCCACCAGCAGAGAGTATGGCAAAGAGACCCAGTACTTC. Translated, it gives CATSREYGKETQYF.

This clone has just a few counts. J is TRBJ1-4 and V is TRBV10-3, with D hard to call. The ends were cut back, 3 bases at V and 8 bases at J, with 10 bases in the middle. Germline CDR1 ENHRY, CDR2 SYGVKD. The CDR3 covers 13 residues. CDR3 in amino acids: CAISDTGREKLFF. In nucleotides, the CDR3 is TGTGCCATCAGTGATACCGGGAGAGAAAAACTGTTTTTT.

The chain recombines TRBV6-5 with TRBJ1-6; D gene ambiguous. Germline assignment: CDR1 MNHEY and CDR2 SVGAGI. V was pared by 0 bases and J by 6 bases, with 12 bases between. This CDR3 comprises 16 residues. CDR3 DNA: TGTGCCAGCAGTTACTCGATGTGGGGAGGTAATTCACCCCTCCACTTT. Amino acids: CASSYSMWGGNSPLHF.

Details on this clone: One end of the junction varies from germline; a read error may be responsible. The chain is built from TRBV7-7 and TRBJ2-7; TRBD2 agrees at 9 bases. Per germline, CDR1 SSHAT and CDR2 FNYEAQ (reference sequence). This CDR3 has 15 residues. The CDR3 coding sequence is TGTGCTAGCAGCCCTAGCGGGGAGCCGCCTAACGAGCAGTACTTC. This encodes CASSPSGEPPNEQYF.

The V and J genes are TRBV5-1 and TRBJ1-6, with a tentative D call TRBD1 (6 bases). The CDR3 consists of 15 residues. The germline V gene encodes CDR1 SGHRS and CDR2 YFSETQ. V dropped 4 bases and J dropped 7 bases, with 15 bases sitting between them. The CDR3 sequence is CASSLNRERNSPLHF. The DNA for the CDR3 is TGCGCCAGCAGCCTAAACAGGGAGCGGAATTCACCCCTCCACTTT.

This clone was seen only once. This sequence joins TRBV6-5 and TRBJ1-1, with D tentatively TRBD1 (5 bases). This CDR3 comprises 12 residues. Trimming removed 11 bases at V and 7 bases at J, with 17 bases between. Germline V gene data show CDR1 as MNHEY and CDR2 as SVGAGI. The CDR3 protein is CASSGGINEAFF. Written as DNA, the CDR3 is TGTGCCTCCTCGGGGGGGATAAATGAAGCTTTCTTT.

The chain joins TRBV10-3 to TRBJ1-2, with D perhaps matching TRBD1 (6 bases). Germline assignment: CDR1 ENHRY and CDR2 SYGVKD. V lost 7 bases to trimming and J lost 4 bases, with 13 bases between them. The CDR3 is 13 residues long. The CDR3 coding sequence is TGTGCCATCAAGGGGGAACTAGGCTATGGCTACACCTTC. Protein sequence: CAIKGELGYGYTF.

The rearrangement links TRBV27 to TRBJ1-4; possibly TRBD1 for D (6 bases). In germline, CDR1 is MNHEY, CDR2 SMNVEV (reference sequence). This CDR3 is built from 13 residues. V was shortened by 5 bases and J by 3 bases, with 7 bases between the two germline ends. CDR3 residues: CASSRQANEKLFF. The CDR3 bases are TGTGCCAGCAGTCGACAGGCTAATGAAAAACTGTTTTTT.

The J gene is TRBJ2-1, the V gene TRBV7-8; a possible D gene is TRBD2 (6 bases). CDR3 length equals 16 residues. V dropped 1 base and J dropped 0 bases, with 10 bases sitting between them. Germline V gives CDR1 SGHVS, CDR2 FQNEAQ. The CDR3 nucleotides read TGTGCCAGCAGCTTAGATGGGGGGAGCTCCTACAATGAGCAGTTCTTC. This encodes CASSLDGGSSYNEQFF.

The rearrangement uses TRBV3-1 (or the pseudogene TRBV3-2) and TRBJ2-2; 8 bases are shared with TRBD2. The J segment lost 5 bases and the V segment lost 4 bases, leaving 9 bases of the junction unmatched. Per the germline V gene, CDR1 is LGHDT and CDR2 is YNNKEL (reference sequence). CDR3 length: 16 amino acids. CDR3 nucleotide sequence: TGTGCCAGCAGCCCCCCCCGCGGGGGGCGGACCGGGGAGCTGTTTTTT. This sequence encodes CASSPPRGGRTGELFF.

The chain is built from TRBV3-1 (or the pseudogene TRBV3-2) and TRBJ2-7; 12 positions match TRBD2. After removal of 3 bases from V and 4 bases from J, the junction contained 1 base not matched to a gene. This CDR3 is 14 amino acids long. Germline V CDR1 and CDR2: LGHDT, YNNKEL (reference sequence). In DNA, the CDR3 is TGTGCCAGCAGCCAGCTAGCGGGGGGGTACGAGCAGTACTTC. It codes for CASSQLAGGYEQYF.

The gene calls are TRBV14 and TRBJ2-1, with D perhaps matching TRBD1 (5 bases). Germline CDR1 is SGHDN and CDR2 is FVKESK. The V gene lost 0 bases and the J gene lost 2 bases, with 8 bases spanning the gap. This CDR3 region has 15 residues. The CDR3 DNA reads TGTGCCAGCAGCCAAGATTGGGGCCCCTACAATGAGCAGTTCTTC. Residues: CASSQDWGPYNEQFF.

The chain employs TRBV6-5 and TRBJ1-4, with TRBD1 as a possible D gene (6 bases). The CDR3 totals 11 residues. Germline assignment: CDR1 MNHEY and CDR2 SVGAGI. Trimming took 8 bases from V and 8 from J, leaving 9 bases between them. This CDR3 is CASGRGEKLFF. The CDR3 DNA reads TGTGCCAGCGGAAGGGGGGAAAAACTGTTTTTT.

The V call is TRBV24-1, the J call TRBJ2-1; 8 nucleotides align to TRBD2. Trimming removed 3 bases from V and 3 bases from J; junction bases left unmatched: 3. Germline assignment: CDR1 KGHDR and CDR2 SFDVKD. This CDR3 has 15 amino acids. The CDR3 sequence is CATSDSGGVYNEQFF. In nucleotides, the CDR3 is TGTGCCACCAGTGATAGCGGGGGAGTCTACAATGAGCAGTTCTTC.

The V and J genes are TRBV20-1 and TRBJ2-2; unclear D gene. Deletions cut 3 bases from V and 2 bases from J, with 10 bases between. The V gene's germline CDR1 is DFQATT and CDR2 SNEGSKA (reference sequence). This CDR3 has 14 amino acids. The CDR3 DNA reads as TGCAGTGCTAGTCTCACAGCTAACACCGGGGAGCTGTTTTTT. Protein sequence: CSASLTANTGELFF.

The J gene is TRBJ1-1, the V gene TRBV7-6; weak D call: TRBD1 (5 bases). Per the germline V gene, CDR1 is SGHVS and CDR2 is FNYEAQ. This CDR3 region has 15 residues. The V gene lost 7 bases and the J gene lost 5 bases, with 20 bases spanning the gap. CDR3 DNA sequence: TGTGCCAGCACCGTGGGGTCGGGGGGAGGTACTGAAGCTTTCTTT. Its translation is CASTVGSGGGTEAFF.

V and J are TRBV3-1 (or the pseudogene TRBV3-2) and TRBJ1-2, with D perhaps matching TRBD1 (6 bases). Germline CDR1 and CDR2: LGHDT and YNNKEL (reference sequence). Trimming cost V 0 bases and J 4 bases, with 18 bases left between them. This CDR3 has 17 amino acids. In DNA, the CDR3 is TGTGCCAGCAGCCAAGATCTGGTCAGGGGTCCCCTCTATGGCTACACCTTC. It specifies CASSQDLVRGPLYGYTF.

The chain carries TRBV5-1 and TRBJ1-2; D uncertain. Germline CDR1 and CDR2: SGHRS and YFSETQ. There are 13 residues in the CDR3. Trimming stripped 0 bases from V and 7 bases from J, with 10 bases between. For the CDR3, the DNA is TGCGCCAGCAGCTTGGGCCAGGTTGGTGGCTACACCTTC. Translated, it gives CASSLGQVGGYTF.

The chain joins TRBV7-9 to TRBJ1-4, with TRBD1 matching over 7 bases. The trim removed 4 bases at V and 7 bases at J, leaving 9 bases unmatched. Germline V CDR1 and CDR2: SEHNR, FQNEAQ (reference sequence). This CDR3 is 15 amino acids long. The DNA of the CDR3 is TGTGCCAGCAGCTCCGGCACAGGGGTGGGTGAAAAACTGTTTTTT. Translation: CASSSGTGVGEKLFF.